Presented here are 27 T cell receptor beta chains from one specimen sequenced in a study of CD8+ T cells in alopecia areata. Extraction of RNA preceded its reverse transcription into cDNA, which served as the sequencing template. Using immunoSEQ multiplex PCR, the repertoire was profiled, and TCRdb retains in-frame clones only, with some absent. Altogether 55,000 to 65,000 clones are present, 40% to 50% being singletons, with the ten largest covering around 54%. Sequenced: NKG2D-low CD8+ T cells sorted from blood. These TCRs come from a human donor with alopecia areata.

The chain recombines TRBV13 with TRBJ1-5, with D hard to call. This CDR3 contains 14 residues. Germline loops: CDR1 PRHDT, CDR2 FYEKMQ (reference sequence). Trimming left V 5 bases short and J 1 base short, with 9 bases between. CDR3 residues: CASSPRMSNQPQHF. The CDR3 DNA reads TGTGCCAGCAGCCCCCGGATGAGCAATCAGCCCCAGCATTTT.

The chain uses TRBV20-1 and TRBJ1-2; maybe TRBD1 (5 bases). In germline, CDR1 is DFQATT, CDR2 SNEGSKA (reference sequence). This CDR3 contains 11 residues. Trimming left V 6 bases short and J 7 bases short, with 12 bases between. CDR3 coding DNA: TGCAGTGCCCCAGGGTCTGCTGGCTACACCTTC. Translating it yields CSAPGSAGYTF.

A few counts support this clone. The gene calls are TRBV29-1 and TRBJ1-1; D uncertain. V was shortened by 8 bases and J by 6 bases, with 16 bases between the two germline ends. Germline values: CDR1 SQVTM, CDR2 ANQGSEA. The CDR3 sequence is 12 residues long. The CDR3 nucleotides read TGCAGCTCTGGTCTCGCAAACGCTGAAGCTTTCTTT. This codes for CSSGLANAEAFF.

The chain links TRBV7-9 to TRBJ2-5; D not certain. CDR3 size: 12 residues. Per the germline V gene, CDR1 is SEHNR and CDR2 is FQNEAQ (reference sequence). The V gene lost 0 bases and the J gene lost 5 bases, with 4 bases spanning the gap. The CDR3 nucleotides are TGTGCCAGCAGCTTAGCAGGGGAGACCCAGTACTTC. Protein product: CASSLAGETQYF. The full variable domain, in which reference TRBV7-9 and TRBJ2-5 provide the parts outside the CDR3, is DTGVSQNPRHKITKRGQNVTFRCDPISEHNRLYWYRQTLGQGPEFLTYFQNEAQLEKSRLLSDRFSAERPKGSFSTLEIQRTEQGDSAMYLCASSLAGETQYFGPGTRLLVL.

The rearrangement links TRBV13 to TRBJ2-1; D call uncertain. The CDR3 length is 15 residues. The V and J ends lost 5 bases and 2 bases respectively, with 13 bases between them. CDR1 and CDR2 from the germline V gene are PRHDT and FYEKMQ (reference sequence). The CDR3 region is CASSPAGFTYNEQFF. Written as DNA, the CDR3 is TGTGCCAGCAGCCCGGCCGGGTTCACCTACAATGAGCAGTTCTTC.

The rearrangement joins TRBV6-6 to TRBJ2-1; the D is unclear. Germline V gene sequence: CDR1 MNHNY, CDR2 SVGAGI (reference sequence). The V gene lost 7 bases and the J gene lost 2 bases, with 18 bases spanning the gap. This CDR3 is 16 amino acids long. CDR3 loop: CASTWVLAKPYNEQFF. The CDR3 bases are TGTGCCAGCACCTGGGTTCTTGCTAAACCCTACAATGAGCAGTTCTTC.

The chain carries TRBV7-9 and TRBJ2-7; no reliable D call. Trimming pared 8 bases from V and 3 bases from J, leaving 14 bases between. The germline CDR1 and CDR2 sequences are SEHNR and FQNEAQ (reference sequence). The CDR3 spans 13 residues. The DNA for the CDR3 is TGTGCCAGCTCCCCTCCGGCGGTCTACGAGCAGTACTTC. Amino acids: CASSPPAVYEQYF.

The CDR3 DNA reads TGTGCCAGCAGCCAAGGGGAGACCCAGTACTTC. This encodes CASSQGETQYF. The rearrangement joins TRBV13 to TRBJ2-5; no firm D call. V lost 5 bases to trimming and J lost 5 bases, with 6 bases between them. Germline CDR1 PRHDT, CDR2 FYEKMQ (reference sequence). CDR3 length: 11 residues.

V is TRBV28 and J is TRBJ2-2; TRBD1 aligns across 7 bases. Per the germline V gene, CDR1 is MDHEN and CDR2 is SYDVKM. This CDR3 spans 17 amino acids. V shed 2 bases, J shed 5 bases, and the junction held 11 bases outside the gene matches. This CDR3 reads CASSLRKTGTVTGELFF. The DNA for the CDR3 is TGTGCCAGCAGTTTACGAAAGACAGGGACCGTGACCGGGGAGCTGTTTTTT.

This clone was found a few times. In the same sample, other DNA sequences code for this CDR3. The chain has TRBV9 and TRBJ2-1; D not certain. V was trimmed by 0 bases and J by 8 bases, leaving 6 bases between them. Germline values: CDR1 SGDLS, CDR2 YYNGEE. The CDR3 extends over 12 amino acids. CDR3: CASSVGGHEQFF. The CDR3 DNA follows: TGTGCCAGCAGCGTAGGAGGCCATGAGCAGTTCTTC.

This clone has just a few counts. The chain couples TRBV5-1 to TRBJ2-7; no reliable D call. The CDR3 length is 12 residues. The V and J ends lost 5 bases and 4 bases respectively, with 10 bases between them. In germline, CDR1 is SGHRS, CDR2 YFSETQ. The CDR3 protein is CASSERKYEQYF. Written as DNA, the CDR3 is TGCGCCAGCAGTGAACGCAAATACGAGCAGTACTTC.

The CDR3 DNA follows: TGCGCCAGCAGCACCTGGACAGGGCAATCCTACGAGCAGTACTTC. Translating gives CASSTWTGQSYEQYF. The chain combines TRBV5-1 with TRBJ2-7; TRBD1 matches at 8 bases. CDR1 is SGHRS and CDR2 is YFSETQ in the germline V gene. The V gene end was trimmed by 4 bases and the J gene end by 1 base; junction bases not matched to a gene: 7. The CDR3 contains 15 residues.

The V gene is TRBV2, the J gene TRBJ2-1, with 8 bases fitting TRBD2. With 6 bases clipped from V and 4 bases from J, the junction kept 8 bases outside the gene matches. CDR3 length: 15 amino acids. CDR1 and CDR2 (germline): SNHLY, FYNNEI. In DNA form, the CDR3 reads TGTGCCAGCAGAGGTACTAGCGGCCTATACAATGAGCAGTTCTTC. Amino acids: CASRGTSGLYNEQFF.

This chain uses TRBV30 with TRBJ2-5; TRBD2 might be the D (6 bases). The V end was cut by 1 base, the J end by 2 bases, with 8 bases between. This CDR3 has 13 residues. Germline V CDR1 and CDR2: GTSNPN, SVGIG (reference sequence). The CDR3 region has the DNA TGTGCCTGGAGTGGGACTATACAAGAGACCCAGTACTTC. This sequence encodes CAWSGTIQETQYF.

Sample share makes this clone medium-sized. This chain links TRBV28 with TRBJ1-3; D perhaps matches TRBD1 (6 bases). Trimming took off 4 bases at V and 8 bases at J, with 15 bases between the two ends. Germline CDR1 is MDHEN and CDR2 is SYDVKM. The CDR3 totals 14 residues. This CDR3 reads CASSSLGGDDTIYF. In DNA, the CDR3 is TGTGCCAGCAGTTCATTAGGGGGAGACGACACCATATATTTT.

The table lists this clone with a count of one. The chain uses TRBV4-1 and TRBJ2-4; tentatively, D is TRBD2 (5 bases). Germline V lookup: CDR1 MGHRA, CDR2 YSYEKL. Trimming removed 1 base at V and 0 bases at J, with 10 bases between. CDR3 length equals 16 residues. The CDR3 loop reads CASSQAEGLAKNIQYF. In nucleotides, the CDR3 is TGCGCCAGCAGCCAAGCCGAGGGCCTAGCCAAAAACATTCAGTACTTC.

This sequence joins TRBV27 and TRBJ2-7; D may be TRBD1 (6 bases). Germline CDR1 reads MNHEY; CDR2 reads SMNVEV (reference sequence). The CDR3 runs to 14 residues. The V and J ends lost 2 bases and 5 bases respectively, with 13 bases between them. The CDR3 DNA reads TGTGCCAGCAGTTTACGGGCCAGGGGAGACGAGCAGTACTTC. Encoded protein: CASSLRARGDEQYF.

This clone showed up many times. The rearrangement joins TRBV6-4 to TRBJ2-3; D is uncertain. Trimming took 2 bases from V and 2 from J, leaving 8 bases between them. The CDR3 is 14 amino acids. Germline values: CDR1 MRHNA, CDR2 SNTAGT. This chain's CDR3 is CASSDQPDTDTQYF. In nucleotides, the CDR3 is TGTGCCAGCAGTGACCAGCCGGACACAGATACGCAGTATTTT.

The chain uses TRBV27 and TRBJ1-1; 8 nucleotides align to TRBD1. V dropped 5 bases and J dropped 3; count of bases not matched to a gene: 5. The germline gives CDR1 MNHEY, CDR2 SMNVEV (reference sequence). The CDR3 is 14 residues long. The CDR3 DNA sequence: TGTGCCAGCAGTATCCGACAGGGGTACACTGAAGCTTTCTTT. It translates to CASSIRQGYTEAFF.

This clone was seen a handful of times. This chain connects TRBV29-1 to TRBJ2-1, with 10 bases that match TRBD2. Germline CDR1 SQVTM, CDR2 ANQGSEA. The CDR3 has 12 amino acids. V lost 6 bases, J lost 9 bases, and 5 bases stayed unmatched. CDR3 coding DNA: TGCAGCGTACTAGCGGGAACGGGTGAGCAGTTCTTC. Translation gives CSVLAGTGEQFF.

The chain links TRBV2 to TRBJ2-7; 10 positions match TRBD2. V trimming: 11 bases; J trimming: 1 base; junction bases outside the gene matches: 5. This CDR3 spans 13 amino acids. CDR1 is SNHLY, CDR2 FYNNEI, per germline. CDR3 sequence reads: CAGRTSGSYEQYF. The CDR3, as DNA: TGTGCCGGGCGGACTAGCGGTTCCTACGAGCAGTACTTC.

This clone was found a few times. The chain has TRBV29-1 and TRBJ2-3; D might be TRBD2 (6 bases). Germline V lookup: CDR1 SQVTM, CDR2 ANQGSEA. V lost 3 bases to trimming and J lost 0 bases, with 10 bases between them. The CDR3 covers 14 residues. In DNA, the CDR3 is TGCAGCGTTGAGGGTCGGGAGAGCACAGATACGCAGTATTTT. Protein: CSVEGRESTDTQYF.

The J gene is TRBJ2-1, the V gene TRBV7-9; D call uncertain. Per germline, CDR1 SEHNR and CDR2 FQNEAQ (reference sequence). The CDR3 consists of 15 residues. V was pared by 4 bases and J by 8 bases, with 18 bases between. CDR3 region: CASSSPEQIPHEQFF. In DNA form, the CDR3 reads TGTGCCAGCAGCTCCCCGGAACAAATCCCCCATGAGCAGTTCTTC.

The rearrangement uses TRBV4-1 and TRBJ1-1; 9 bases map to TRBD1. The CDR3 contains 17 residues. Per germline, CDR1 MGHRA and CDR2 YSYEKL. The V segment lost 6 bases and the J segment 0 bases; nucleotides outside the gene matches: 11. The chain's CDR3 is CASSFLQGAGMNTEAFF. CDR3 sequence (DNA): TGCGCCAGCAGTTTCCTACAGGGGGCAGGGATGAACACTGAAGCTTTCTTT.

The chain carries TRBV19 and TRBJ2-1, with no clear D. Germline values: CDR1 LNHDA, CDR2 SQIVND (reference sequence). Between the trimmed V and J ends, which lost 5 bases and 10 bases, there was a span of 9 bases. CDR3 length: 11 amino acids. CDR3 DNA sequence: TGTGCCAGTAGTGTCTCGGACGAGCAGTTCTTC. Translation: CASSVSDEQFF.

This clone has ten or more counts. CDR3 DNA: TGTGCCAGCAGCCCCCAGGCTGTGGAGCAGTACTTC. Its translation: CASSPQAVEQYF. V is TRBV11-2 and J is TRBJ2-7; D ambiguous. CDR1 SGHAT and CDR2 FQNNGV come from the germline V gene. This CDR3 comprises 12 residues. V dropped 5 bases and J dropped 7 bases, with 12 bases sitting between them.

J is TRBJ2-6 and V is TRBV5-1, with 9 bases lining up with TRBD1. Trimming at V came to 5 bases and at J to 0 bases, leaving 6 bases not matched to a gene. In germline, CDR1 is SGHRS, CDR2 YFSETQ. The CDR3 is 17 residues long. CDR3 protein: CASRAGTGNSGANVLTF. DNA of the CDR3: TGCGCCAGCAGGGCCGGGACAGGGAACTCTGGGGCCAACGTCCTGACTTTC.